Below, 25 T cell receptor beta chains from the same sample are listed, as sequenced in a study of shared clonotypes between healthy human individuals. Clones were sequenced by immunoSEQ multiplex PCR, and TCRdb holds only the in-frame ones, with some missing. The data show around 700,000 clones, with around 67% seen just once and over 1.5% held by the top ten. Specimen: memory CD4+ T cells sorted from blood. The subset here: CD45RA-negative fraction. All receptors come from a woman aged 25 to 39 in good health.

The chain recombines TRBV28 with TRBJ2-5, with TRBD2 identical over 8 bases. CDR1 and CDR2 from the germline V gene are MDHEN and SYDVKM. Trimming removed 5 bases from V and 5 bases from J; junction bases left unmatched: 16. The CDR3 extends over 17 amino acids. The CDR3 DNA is TGTGCCAGCAGTCCCCGCCAGCGGGGGCCCCAGAGGGAGACCCAGTACTTC. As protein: CASSPRQRGPQRETQYF.

The CDR3 DNA is TGTGCCAGCAGCTTACTCCAGGGACAGGGGAATGAAAAACTGTTTTTT. Translation: CASSLLQGQGNEKLFF. The chain uses TRBV7-9 and TRBJ1-4; 10 nucleotides match TRBD1. The length of the CDR3 is 16 residues. V lost 2 bases to trimming and J lost 5 bases; unmatched junction nucleotides: 5. The germline V gene encodes CDR1 SEHNR and CDR2 FQNEAQ (reference sequence). Based on the CDR3 plus reference TRBV7-9 and TRBJ1-4, the full variable domain is DTGVSQNPRHKITKRGQNVTFRCDPISEHNRLYWYRQTLGQGPEFLTYFQNEAQLEKSRLLSDRFSAERPKGSFSTLEIQRTEQGDSAMYLCASSLLQGQGNEKLFFGSGTQLSVL.

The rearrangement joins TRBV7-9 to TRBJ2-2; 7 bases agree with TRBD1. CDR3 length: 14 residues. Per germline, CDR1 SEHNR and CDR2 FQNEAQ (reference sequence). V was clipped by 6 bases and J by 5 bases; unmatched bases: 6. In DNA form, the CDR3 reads TGTGCCAGCAGACGACAGGGTGGGACCGGGGAGCTGTTTTTT. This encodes CASRRQGGTGELFF.

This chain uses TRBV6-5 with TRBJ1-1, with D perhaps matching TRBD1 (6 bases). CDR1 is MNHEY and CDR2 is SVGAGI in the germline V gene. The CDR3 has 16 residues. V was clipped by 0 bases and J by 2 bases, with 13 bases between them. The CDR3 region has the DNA TGTGCCAGCAGTTACTCTTGGAGGGGGAGCAACACTGAAGCTTTCTTT. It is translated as CASSYSWRGSNTEAFF.

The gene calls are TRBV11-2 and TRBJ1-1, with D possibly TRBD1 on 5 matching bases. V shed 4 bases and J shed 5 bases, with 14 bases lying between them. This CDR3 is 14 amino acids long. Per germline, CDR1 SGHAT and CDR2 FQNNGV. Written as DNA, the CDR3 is TGTGCCAGCAGCTCCAATGGGGCTCAGACTGAAGCTTTCTTT. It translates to CASSSNGAQTEAFF. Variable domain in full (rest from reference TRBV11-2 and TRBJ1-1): EAGVAQSPRYKIIEKRQSVAFWCNPISGHATLYWYQQILGQGPKLLIQFQNNGVVDDSQLPKDRFSAERLKGVDSTLKIQPAKLEDSAVYLCASSSNGAQTEAFFGQGTRLTVV.

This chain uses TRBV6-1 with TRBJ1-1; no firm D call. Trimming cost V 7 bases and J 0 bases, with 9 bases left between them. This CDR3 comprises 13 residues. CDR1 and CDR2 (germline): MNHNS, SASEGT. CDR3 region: CASKILMNTEAFF. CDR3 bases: TGTGCCAGCAAGATCCTCATGAACACTGAAGCTTTCTTT.

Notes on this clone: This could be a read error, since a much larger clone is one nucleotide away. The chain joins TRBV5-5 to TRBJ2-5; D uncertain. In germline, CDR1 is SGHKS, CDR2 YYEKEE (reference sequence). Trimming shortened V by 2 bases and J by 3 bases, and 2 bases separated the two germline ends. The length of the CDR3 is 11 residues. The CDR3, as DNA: TGTGCCAGCAGCTTAAAAGAGACCCAGTACTTC. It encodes CASSLKETQYF. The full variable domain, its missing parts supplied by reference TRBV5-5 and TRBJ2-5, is DAGVTQSPTHLIKTRGQQVTLRCSPISGHKSVSWYQQVLGQGPQFIFQYYEKEERGRGNFPDRFSARQFPNYSSELNVNALLLGDSALYLCASSLKETQYFGPGTRLLVL.

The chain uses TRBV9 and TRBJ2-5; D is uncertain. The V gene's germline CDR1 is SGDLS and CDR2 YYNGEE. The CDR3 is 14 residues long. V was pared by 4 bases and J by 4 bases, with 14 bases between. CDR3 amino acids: CASSISIVGETQYF. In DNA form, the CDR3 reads TGTGCCAGCAGCATTTCAATCGTGGGAGAGACCCAGTACTTC.

The CDR3 DNA reads TGTGCCAGCACCTTCGGGACAGCGTACTACGAGCAGTACTTC. It yields the protein CASTFGTAYYEQYF. The V and J genes are TRBV28 and TRBJ2-7; TRBD1 aligns across 7 bases. The CDR3 consists of 14 residues. The germline CDR1 and CDR2 sequences are MDHEN and SYDVKM. J was trimmed by 3 bases and V by 7 bases; bases with no gene match: 9.

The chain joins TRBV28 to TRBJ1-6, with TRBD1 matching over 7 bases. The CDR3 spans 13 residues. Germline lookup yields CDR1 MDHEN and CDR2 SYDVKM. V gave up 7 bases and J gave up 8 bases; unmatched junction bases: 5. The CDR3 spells CASTRDSHSPLHF. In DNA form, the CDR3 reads TGTGCCAGCACTCGGGACAGTCATTCACCCCTCCACTTT.

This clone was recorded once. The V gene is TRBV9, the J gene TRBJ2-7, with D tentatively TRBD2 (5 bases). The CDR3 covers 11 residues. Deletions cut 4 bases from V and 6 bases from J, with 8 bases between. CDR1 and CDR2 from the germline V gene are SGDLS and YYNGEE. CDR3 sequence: CASSPGVEQYF. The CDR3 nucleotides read TGTGCCAGCAGCCCCGGGGTCGAGCAGTACTTC.

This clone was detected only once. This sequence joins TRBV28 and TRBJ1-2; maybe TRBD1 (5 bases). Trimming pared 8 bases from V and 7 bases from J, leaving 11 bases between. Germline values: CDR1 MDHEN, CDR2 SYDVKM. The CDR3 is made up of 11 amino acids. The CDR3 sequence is CASGGSTGYTF. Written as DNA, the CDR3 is TGTGCCAGCGGGGGGAGTACTGGCTACACCTTC.

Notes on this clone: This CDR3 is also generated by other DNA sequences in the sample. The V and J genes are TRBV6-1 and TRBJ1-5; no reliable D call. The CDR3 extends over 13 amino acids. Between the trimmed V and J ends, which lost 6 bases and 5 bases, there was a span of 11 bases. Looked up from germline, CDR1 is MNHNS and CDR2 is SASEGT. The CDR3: CASSATEDQPQHF. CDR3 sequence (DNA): TGTGCCAGCAGCGCGACGGAAGATCAGCCCCAGCATTTT.

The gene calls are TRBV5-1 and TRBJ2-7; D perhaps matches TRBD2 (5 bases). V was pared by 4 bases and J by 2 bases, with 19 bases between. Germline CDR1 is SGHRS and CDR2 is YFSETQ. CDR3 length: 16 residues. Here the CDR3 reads CASSRASAGLPYEQYF. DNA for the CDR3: TGCGCCAGCAGCCGGGCGTCTGCGGGCCTTCCCTACGAGCAGTACTTC. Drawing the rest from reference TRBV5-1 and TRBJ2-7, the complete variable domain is KAGVTQTPRYLIKTRGQQVTLSCSPISGHRSVSWYQQTPGQGLQFLFEYFSETQRNKGNFPGRFSGRQFSNSRSEMNVSTLELGDSALYLCASSRASAGLPYEQYFGPGTRLTVT.

CDR3: CASSIMGQGQETQYF. In nucleotides, the CDR3 is TGTGCCAGTAGTATTATGGGACAGGGTCAAGAGACCCAGTACTTC. This rearrangement joins TRBV19 to TRBJ2-5; 9 bases agree with TRBD1. The CDR3 is 15 amino acids. Germline assignment: CDR1 LNHDA and CDR2 SQIVND (reference sequence). The V gene end was trimmed by 3 bases and the J gene end by 2 bases; junction bases not matched to a gene: 4.

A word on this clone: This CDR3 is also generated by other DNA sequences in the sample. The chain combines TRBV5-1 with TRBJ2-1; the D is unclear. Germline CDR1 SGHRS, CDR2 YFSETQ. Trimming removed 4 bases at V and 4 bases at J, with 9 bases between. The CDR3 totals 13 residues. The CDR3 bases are TGCGCCAGCAGCAATCAAGGGTACAATGAGCAGTTCTTC. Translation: CASSNQGYNEQFF.

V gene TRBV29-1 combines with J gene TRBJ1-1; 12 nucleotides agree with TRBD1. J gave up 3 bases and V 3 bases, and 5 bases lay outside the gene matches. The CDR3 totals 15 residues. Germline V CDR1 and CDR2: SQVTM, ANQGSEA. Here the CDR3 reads CSVEGTGGSDTEAFF. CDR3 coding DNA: TGCAGCGTTGAGGGGACAGGGGGCTCGGACACTGAAGCTTTCTTT.

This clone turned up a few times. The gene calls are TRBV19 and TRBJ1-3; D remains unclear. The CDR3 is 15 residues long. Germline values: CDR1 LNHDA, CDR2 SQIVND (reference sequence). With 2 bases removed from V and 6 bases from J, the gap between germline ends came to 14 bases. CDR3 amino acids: CASSIPAGVLNTIYF. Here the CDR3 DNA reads TGTGCCAGTAGTATACCCGCCGGAGTACTAAACACCATATATTTT.

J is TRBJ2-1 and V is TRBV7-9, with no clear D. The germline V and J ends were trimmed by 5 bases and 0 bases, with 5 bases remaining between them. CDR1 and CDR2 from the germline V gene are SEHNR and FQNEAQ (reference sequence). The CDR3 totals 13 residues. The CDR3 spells CASSLISYNEQFF. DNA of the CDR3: TGTGCCAGCAGCCTAATCTCCTACAATGAGCAGTTCTTC.

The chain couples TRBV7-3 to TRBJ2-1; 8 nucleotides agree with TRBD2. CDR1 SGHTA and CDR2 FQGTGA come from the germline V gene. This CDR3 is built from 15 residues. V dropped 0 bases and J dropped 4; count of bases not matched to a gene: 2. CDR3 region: CASSLTSGVYNEQFF. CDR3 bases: TGTGCCAGCAGCTTAACTAGCGGGGTATACAATGAGCAGTTCTTC.

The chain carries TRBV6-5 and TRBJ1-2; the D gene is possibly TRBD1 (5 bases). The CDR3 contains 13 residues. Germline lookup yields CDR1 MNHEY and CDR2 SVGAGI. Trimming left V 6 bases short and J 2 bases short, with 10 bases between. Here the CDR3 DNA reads TGTGCCAGCAGCCGGGACTTAAACTATGGCTACACCTTC. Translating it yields CASSRDLNYGYTF.

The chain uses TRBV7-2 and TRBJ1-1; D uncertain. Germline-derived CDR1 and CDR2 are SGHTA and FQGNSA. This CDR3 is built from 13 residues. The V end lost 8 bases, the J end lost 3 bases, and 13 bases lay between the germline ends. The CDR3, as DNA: TGTGCCAGCGGCAAACAAGACTACACTGAAGCTTTCTTT. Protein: CASGKQDYTEAFF. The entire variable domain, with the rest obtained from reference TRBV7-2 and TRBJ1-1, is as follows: GAGVSQSPSNKVTEKGKDVELRCDPISGHTALYWYRQSLGQGLEFLIYFQGNSAPDKSGLPSDRFSAERTGGSVSTLTIQRTQQEDSAVYLCASGKQDYTEAFFGQGTRLTVV.

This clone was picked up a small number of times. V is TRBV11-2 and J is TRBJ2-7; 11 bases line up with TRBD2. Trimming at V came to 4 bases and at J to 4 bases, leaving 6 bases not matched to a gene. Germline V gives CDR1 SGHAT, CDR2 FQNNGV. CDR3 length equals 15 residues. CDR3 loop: CASSSIAGGPYEQYF. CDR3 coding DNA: TGTGCCAGCAGCTCCATAGCGGGAGGGCCGTACGAGCAGTACTTC.

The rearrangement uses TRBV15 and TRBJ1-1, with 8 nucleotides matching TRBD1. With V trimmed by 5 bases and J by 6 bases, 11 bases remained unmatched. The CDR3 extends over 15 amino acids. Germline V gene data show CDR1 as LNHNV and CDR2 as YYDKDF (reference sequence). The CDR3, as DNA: TGTGCCACCAGCGATCAGGGGGCCGCCCCCCCTGAAGCTTTCTTT. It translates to CATSDQGAAPPEAFF.

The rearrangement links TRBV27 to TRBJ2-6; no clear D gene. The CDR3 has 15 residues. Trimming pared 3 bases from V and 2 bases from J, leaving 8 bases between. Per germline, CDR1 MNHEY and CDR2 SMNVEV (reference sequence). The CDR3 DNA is TGTGCCAGCAGTTTGACGGACCCTGGGGCCAACGTCCTGACTTTC. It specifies CASSLTDPGANVLTF.